The text below deals with one T cell receptor (beta chain). Its antigen remains undetermined. Within one base of it there is no much larger clone, and no base qualities were kept. The library was built by means of the immunoSEQ multiplex PCR assay. For the multiplex PCR, a mixture combining 60 forward primers for TCR Vbeta segments and 13 reverse primers for TCR Jbeta segments was used. Amplification of the CDR3 region of rearranged TCR beta genes was performed with a multiplex PCR assay on genomic DNA. Amplified TCR beta libraries were sequenced as 87-base-pair reads on the Illumina HiSeq System. The published analysis was carried out like this. Across the 670 or so repertoires, a later analysis counted tens of millions of unique TCR beta chains, around 10 million of which were shared by at least two donors. A nearest-neighbor algorithm error-corrected the raw reads and collapsed the reads into unique sequences, merging closely related sequences to remove PCR and sequencing errors. To assign V, D and J gene segments, CDR3 sequences were aligned to IMGT reference sequences. For a sequence to be retained, a match of at least six nucleotides was required to both a V gene segment and a J gene segment. A rearrangement counted as productive if the CDR3 had no stop codons and remained in frame with V and J, and every other rearrangement counted as non-productive. CDR3 was defined by IMGT convention, running from the second conserved V-encoded cysteine to the conserved J-encoded phenylalanine. Sequences without an unambiguous match to a single V gene segment were excluded from the earlier analysis of over 500 of the donors. In an earlier analysis of 587 of the donors, a V segment was called functional when productive rearrangements were above 56.7%, and segregating when the standard deviation between donors exceeded 5%. A statistical classification framework was built to diagnose cytomegalovirus status from the catalog of TCR beta chain sequences. In a later analysis, V and J genes were assigned by comparing TCR nucleotide sequences against IMGT/GENE-DB human TR gene sequences. In a later analysis, CDR3 sequences and most-parsimonious VDJ recombination scenarios were assigned using the TCRdist pipeline. A later analysis defined each TCR beta chain by its CDR3 amino acid sequence plus V-gene family, and excluded reads lacking a unique V-gene family. A later analysis removed several hundred highly shared, low-generation-probability nucleotide sequences to deal with suspected cross-contamination and a sequencing artifact. In a later analysis, a clonal expansion index for each public chain was calculated from normalized within-repertoire ranks of inferred template counts. Generation probabilities in a later analysis came from a VDJ recombination model fitted to out-of-frame rearrangements, and those results were checked against IGoR. In a later analysis, TCR-TCR, TCR-HLA and TCR-CMV co-occurrence was scored with hypergeometric tests, and a repertoire-size bias correction was applied to TCR pairs. To estimate false discovery rates, a later analysis permuted the HLA or CMV assignments 20 times. In a later analysis, co-occurring TCRs were grouped using DBSCAN, with TCRdist sequence similarity added in when clustering inside HLA-allele-positive subsets. For co-occurrence clustering, repertoires with fewer than 30,000 or more than 120,000 public chains were excluded, along with a handful of repertoires with anomalous nucleotide sharing. Held by TCRdb, this immuneACCESS table contains in-frame sequences only and omits some clones. Under half of the omission traces to an unresolved V gene where checked; the cause of the rest is unknown. V, J and clone size derive from that table, while D and trimming were established from the DNA sequence. Within this sample are about 81,000 clones, with 77% of them counted one time only. The biggest ten clones account for around 3.1% of the sample.

This entry is derived from a study of cytomegalovirus exposure and HLA in healthy donors (dated by TCRdb to the late 2010s). About the investigation overall: In an earlier analysis of 587 of the donors, 276 Gb of sequence data and 95 million to 130 million unique TCR beta sequences from some 170 million T cells were reported. An early release that covered some 640 HLA-typed donors contained approximately 300 gigabases of sequencing data and 70 million to 100 million unique TCR sequences. The genetic ancestry cluster associated with self-reported Caucasian donors included around 76% of the roughly 360 genotyped donors. The aim of the study was to test whether cataloging public T cell receptors could identify signatures of past pathogen exposure. The study used immunosequencing to profile the T cell repertoires of 666 subjects and linked those repertoires to cytomegalovirus serostatus. A separate validation cohort of 100 to 150 different subjects was used in addition to the roughly 700-subject first cohort. To predict cytomegalovirus infection status, the study combined high-throughput TCR immunosequencing, statistical association of individual TCRs with disease status, and machine learning. A later analysis re-analyzed previously published TCR beta repertoires from about 600 donors and added high-resolution HLA genotyping to study TCR occurrence patterns. Rather than drawing on any new phenotypic data, the later analysis identified candidate immune exposures from TCR beta sequences and the way those sequences occurred across donors. An earlier analysis of fewer than 700 of the donors applied high-throughput TCR beta sequencing to assess whether each TCR beta V gene segment acted as functional or pseudogenic. Donor age, sex, ethnicity and CMV serostatus were compiled together with the repertoire data. In a later genetic analysis, genome-wide SNP genotypes for about 60% of the 666 donors were used, and that subset was treated as a discovery cohort. Every repertoire in the discovery cohort had been generated on one and the same sequencing platform. Both class I and class II loci were covered by HLA typing, at four-digit resolution. Typing coverage varied by locus: about 620-640 donors for A, B, C, DRB1 and DQB1; approximately 560 for DQA1; some 610 for DPA1; some 470 for DPB1. Roughly 5 DR-DQ haplotypes were handled as single units for association and clustering, since linkage in the cohort was strong. On average, about 240,000 unique TCR beta nucleotide sequences were sequenced per donor among more than 350 genotyped donors of the cohort, with 15% to 20% of those sequences being non-productive.

What the research found in general, with its limitations: At a false discovery rate of 0.05, a later analysis linked 16,951 TCR beta sequences to specific HLA alleles. A total of 150 to 200 TCR beta chains were listed by the study as associated with cytomegalovirus. Most CMV-associated TCR beta chains appeared to be HLA-restricted in a later analysis, and the HLA associations seemed to be driven largely by CMV exposure. In a later genetic analysis, fewer N-insertions in productive TCRs were reported among donors in an Asian-associated ancestry cluster than the 666-donor mean. Correlated functional status among segregating V segments might be attributable to linkage disequilibrium, but an unknown experimental factor could not be ruled out. Some IMGT-functional V segments, including TRBV6-2 and TRBV6-3, could not be distinguished by the 87-base-pair reads and were therefore excluded. In vitro tests confirmed that a few of the cytomegalovirus-associated TCR beta chains recognize cytomegalovirus antigens. While some public TCRs were present in many individuals, most TCR sequences turned up only very rarely across donors. The classifier was reported to diagnose cytomegalovirus status with high specificity and sensitivity in both the original cohort and the validation cohort. In a later analysis, HLA-associated TCR beta chains were found to be more clonally expanded and to have lower generation probabilities than equally common non-associated chains. The earlier analysis of about 600 of the donors excluded roughly 17 rarely observed V segments, including chromosome 9 orphons, because counts were too low. Presence/absence analyses assumed roughly uniform sequencing depth across donors, an assumption that may not hold. The authors suggested that the approach could potentially be generalized to other disease states and immunological phenotypes. In an earlier analysis of about 550 of the donors, most TCR beta V segments were observed in productive rearrangements about 90% or about 30% of the time, broadly matching IMGT annotations. HLA typing was unavailable for some donors at each locus, so association tests used only the typed subset. CMV serostatus was the only immune exposure information available for the cohort. A cluster of highly shared sequence variants was judged likely to be a technical artifact of the sequencing pipeline. The cohort was sequenced for TCR beta chains only, and without alpha or paired-chain data the features that could be detected were limited. A later analysis found that TCR association rates varied across HLA loci, with DRB1 alleles showing the most associated TCRs and HLA-C alleles the fewest. A further reported finding was that TCR beta sequences accurately predicted the HLA-A and HLA-B alleles for most subjects in the first cohort. Strong co-occurrence of HLA alleles, especially DR and DQ, made assigning TCR associations to individual alleles difficult. An association between a missense DCLRE1C variant and V-gene and J-gene trimming of TCR beta chains was found in a later genetic analysis and replicated in an independent cohort. According to a later analysis, parvovirus B19, influenza, CMV and Epstein-Barr virus appeared linked to several top co-occurrence clusters.

The cohort comprised around 690 healthy bone marrow donors. At the time of sampling, every cohort member was nominally healthy, though immune exposures that went unrecorded were likely present. The donor tested CMV seropositive, placing the donor among the 250 to 300 seropositive members of the cohort. A peripheral blood sample was provided by each donor, and peripheral blood mononuclear cells were used for TCR beta sequencing. The Qiagen DNeasy Blood Extraction Kit was used to extract genomic DNA from the blood cell samples. Sequences SGHRS (CDR1) and YFSETQ (CDR2) are obtained from the germline V gene. V and J are truncated by 4 bases and 3 bases respectively, leaving an intervening sequence of 10 bases. There are 13 amino acids in the CDR3, from cysteine to phenylalanine inclusive. Just the 39-base CDR3 DNA is kept, in frame starting at base 1.

The clonotype comes from a man over 45 in good health and CMV-seropositive. Sequencing input: PBMCs. Here the chain combines TRBV5-1 and TRBJ1-2; the D region possibly corresponds to TRBD1 (6 bases align). The CDR3 reads as follows: CASSRQEDYGYTF. The nucleotide sequence reads as follows: TGCGCCAGCAGCAGACAGGAGGACTATGGCTACACCTTC.